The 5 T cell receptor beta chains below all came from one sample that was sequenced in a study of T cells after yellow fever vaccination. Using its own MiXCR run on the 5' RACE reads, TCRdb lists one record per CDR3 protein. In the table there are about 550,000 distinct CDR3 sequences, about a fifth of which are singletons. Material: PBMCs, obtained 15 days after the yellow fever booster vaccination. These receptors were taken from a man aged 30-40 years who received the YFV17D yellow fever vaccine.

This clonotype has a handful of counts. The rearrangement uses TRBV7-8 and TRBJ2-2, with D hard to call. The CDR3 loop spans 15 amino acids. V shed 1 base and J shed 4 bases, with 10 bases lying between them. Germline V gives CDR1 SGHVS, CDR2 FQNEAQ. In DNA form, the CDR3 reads TGTGCCAGCAGCTTAGTAGTGGTTCGCACCGGGGAGCTGTTTTTT. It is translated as CASSLVVVRTGELFF.

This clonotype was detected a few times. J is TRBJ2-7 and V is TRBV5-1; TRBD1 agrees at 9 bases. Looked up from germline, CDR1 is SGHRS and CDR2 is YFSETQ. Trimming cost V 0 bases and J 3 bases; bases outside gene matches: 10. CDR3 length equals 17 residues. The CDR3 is CASSLVSRTGANYEQYF. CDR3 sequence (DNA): TGCGCCAGCAGCTTGGTTAGTAGGACAGGGGCAAACTACGAGCAGTACTTC.

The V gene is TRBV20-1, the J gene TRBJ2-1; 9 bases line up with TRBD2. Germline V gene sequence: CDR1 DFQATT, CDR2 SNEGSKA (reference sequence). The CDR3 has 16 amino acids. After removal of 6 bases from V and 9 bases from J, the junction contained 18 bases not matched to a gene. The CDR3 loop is CSAGGVRTSGRGEQFF. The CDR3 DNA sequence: TGCAGTGCGGGTGGGGTCCGTACTAGCGGGCGGGGTGAGCAGTTCTTC.

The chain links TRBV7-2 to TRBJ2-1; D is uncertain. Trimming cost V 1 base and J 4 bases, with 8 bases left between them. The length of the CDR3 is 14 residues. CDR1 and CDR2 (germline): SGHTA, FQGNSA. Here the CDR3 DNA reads TGTGCCAGCAGCTTAGTAAACGGATACAATGAGCAGTTCTTC. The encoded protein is CASSLVNGYNEQFF.

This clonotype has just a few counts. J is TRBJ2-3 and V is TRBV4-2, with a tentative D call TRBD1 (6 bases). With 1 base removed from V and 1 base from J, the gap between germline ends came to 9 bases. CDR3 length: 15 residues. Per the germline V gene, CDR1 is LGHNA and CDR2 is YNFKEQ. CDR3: CASSQGDIGTDTQYF. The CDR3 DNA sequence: TGTGCCAGCAGCCAAGGGGACATAGGCACAGATACGCAGTATTTT.